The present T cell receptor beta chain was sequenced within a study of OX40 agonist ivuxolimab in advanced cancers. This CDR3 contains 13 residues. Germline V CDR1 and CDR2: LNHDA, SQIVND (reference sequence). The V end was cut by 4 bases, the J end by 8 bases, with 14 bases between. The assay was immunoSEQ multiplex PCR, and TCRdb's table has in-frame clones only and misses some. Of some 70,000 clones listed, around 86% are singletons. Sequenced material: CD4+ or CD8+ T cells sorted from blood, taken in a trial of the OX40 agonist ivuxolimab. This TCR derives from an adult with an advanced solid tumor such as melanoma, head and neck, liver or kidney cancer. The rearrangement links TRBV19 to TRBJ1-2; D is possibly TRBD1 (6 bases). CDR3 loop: CASSTSGVWGYTF. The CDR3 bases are TGTGCCAGTAGTACATCAGGGGTCTGGGGCTACACCTTC.